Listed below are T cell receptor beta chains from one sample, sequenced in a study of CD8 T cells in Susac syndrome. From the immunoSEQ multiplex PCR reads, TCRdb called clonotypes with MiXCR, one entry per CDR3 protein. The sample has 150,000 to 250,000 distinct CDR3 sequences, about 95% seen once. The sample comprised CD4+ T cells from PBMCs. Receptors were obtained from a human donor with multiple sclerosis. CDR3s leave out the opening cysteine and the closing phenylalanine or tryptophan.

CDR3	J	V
SGGGDTQY	TRBJ2-3	TRBV29-1
ASSYTGNSPLH	TRBJ1-6	TRBV7-9
ASSQDRNPLGGYT	TRBJ1-2	TRBV4-1
ASSLVAGTRNSPLH	TRBJ1-6	TRBV7-9
ATSHPSSGANVLT	TRBJ2-6	TRBV24-1
ASSLRGGLTEAF	TRBJ1-1	TRBV11-2
AWSLGAGPYNEQF	TRBJ2-1	TRBV30
SVGLAGGSYEQY	TRBJ2-7	TRBV29-1
ASSPAGGFVNEQF	TRBJ2-1	TRBV3-1
ASSPPSGSQYEQY	TRBJ2-7	TRBV18
AWATEGAAEAF	TRBJ1-1	TRBV30
ASSLRGAYEKLF	TRBJ1-4	TRBV5-1
ASSQDPRGAQH	TRBJ1-5	TRBV3-1
SVVQRGEYNEQF	TRBJ2-1	TRBV29-1
ASTQGLAGTGAETQY	TRBJ2-5	TRBV7-3
ASSLRVRGRWNEQF	TRBJ2-1	TRBV5-1
ASSRLRQGGSTGELF	TRBJ2-2	TRBV14
ASEGVLDTQY	TRBJ2-3	TRBV3-1
AISDRREGPLSEQY	TRBJ2-7	TRBV10-3
ASSYSPDSLVRLH	TRBJ1-6	TRBV6-5
ASSLAEGGTEAF	TRBJ1-1	TRBV12-3/TRBV12-4
SAVRTGVDEQF	TRBJ2-1	TRBV20-1
ASSFRLAVNTGELF	TRBJ2-2	TRBV12-3/TRBV12-4
ASSLVSQQETYEQY	TRBJ2-7	TRBV5-6
ASSAARQGGEQY	TRBJ2-7	TRBV5-1
SASPMRGVSYNEQF	TRBJ2-1	TRBV20-1
ASSAGGVKDIQY	TRBJ2-4	TRBV5-1
AWRDTPSGAYNEQF	TRBJ2-1	TRBV30
ASSGQTGGLDTQY	TRBJ2-3	TRBV7-3
AWSDRTGDYQPQH	TRBJ1-5	TRBV30
SSGGRGSTDTQY	TRBJ2-3	TRBV29-1
ASSARGSNNEQF	TRBJ2-1	TRBV7-3
SARAGRSYEQY	TRBJ2-7	TRBV20-1
SVSRGARQAKSYEQY	TRBJ2-7	TRBV29-1
ASSLGWGSYEQY	TRBJ2-7	TRBV5-1
ASSLQVRGSEQY	TRBJ2-7	TRBV12-3/TRBV12-4
ASSRRDRGGPNTEAF	TRBJ1-1	TRBV27
ATSREQGPWANSPLH	TRBJ1-6	TRBV15
ASSASSDNRNEQF	TRBJ2-1	TRBV7-9
AWSGGGLIARRANVLT	TRBJ2-6	TRBV30
ASSLGQGANYGYT	TRBJ1-2	TRBV4-1
SANFGGRSEQY	TRBJ2-7	TRBV20-1
ASSTSGKTYEQY	TRBJ2-7	TRBV12-3/TRBV12-4
SVTQESYGYT	TRBJ1-2	TRBV29-1
ASSLGTGSYGYT	TRBJ1-2	TRBV7-8
SVRERETQY	TRBJ2-5	TRBV29-1
ASSSGTFYEQY	TRBJ2-7	TRBV18
ASSQGAGSGQPQH	TRBJ1-5	TRBV3-1